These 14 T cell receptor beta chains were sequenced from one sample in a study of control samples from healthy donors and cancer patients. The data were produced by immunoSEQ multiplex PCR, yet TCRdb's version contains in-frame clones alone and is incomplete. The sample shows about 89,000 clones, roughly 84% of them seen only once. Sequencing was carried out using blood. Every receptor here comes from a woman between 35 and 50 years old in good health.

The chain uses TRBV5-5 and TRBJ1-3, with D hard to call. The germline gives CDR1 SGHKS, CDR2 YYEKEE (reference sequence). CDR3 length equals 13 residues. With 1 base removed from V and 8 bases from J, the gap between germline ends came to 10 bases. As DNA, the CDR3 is TGTGCCAGCAGCTTGTTGATGGGAGACACCATATATTTT. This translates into CASSLLMGDTIYF.

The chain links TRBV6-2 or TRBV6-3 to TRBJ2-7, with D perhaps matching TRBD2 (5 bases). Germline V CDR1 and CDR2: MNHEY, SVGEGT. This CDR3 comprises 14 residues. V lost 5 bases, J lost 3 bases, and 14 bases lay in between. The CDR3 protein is CASSNPGFDYEQYF. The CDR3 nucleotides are TGTGCCAGCAGTAACCCGGGATTTGACTACGAGCAGTACTTC.

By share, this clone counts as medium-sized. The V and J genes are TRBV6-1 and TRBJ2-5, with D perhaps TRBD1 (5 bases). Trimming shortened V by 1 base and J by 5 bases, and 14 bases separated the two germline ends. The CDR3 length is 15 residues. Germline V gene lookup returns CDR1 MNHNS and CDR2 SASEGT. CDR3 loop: CASSEVSGQGETQYF. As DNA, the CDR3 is TGTGCCAGCAGTGAAGTCTCTGGGCAGGGTGAGACCCAGTACTTC.

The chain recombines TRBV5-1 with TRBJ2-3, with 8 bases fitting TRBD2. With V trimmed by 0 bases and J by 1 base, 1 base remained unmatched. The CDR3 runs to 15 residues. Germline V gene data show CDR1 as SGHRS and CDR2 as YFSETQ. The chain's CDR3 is CASSLGTSRTDTQYF. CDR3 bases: TGCGCCAGCAGCTTGGGGACTAGCCGCACAGATACGCAGTATTTT.

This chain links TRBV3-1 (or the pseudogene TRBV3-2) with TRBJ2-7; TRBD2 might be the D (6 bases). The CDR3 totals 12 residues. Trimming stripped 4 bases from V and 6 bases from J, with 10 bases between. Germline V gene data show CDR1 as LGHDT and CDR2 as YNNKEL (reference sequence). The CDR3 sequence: CASSPMGGEQYF. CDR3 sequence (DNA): TGTGCCAGCAGCCCCATGGGGGGCGAGCAGTACTTC.

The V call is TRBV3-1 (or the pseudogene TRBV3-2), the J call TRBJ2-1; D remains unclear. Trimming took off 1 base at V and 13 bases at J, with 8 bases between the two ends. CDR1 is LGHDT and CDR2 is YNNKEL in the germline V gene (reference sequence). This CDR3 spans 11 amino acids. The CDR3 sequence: CASSQGHAQFF. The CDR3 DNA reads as TGTGCCAGCAGCCAAGGTCACGCCCAGTTCTTC.

The CDR3 DNA reads TGTGCCAGCAGCTTGGGGGGGCTCTCAGGCAATGAGCAGTTCTTC. It translates to CASSLGGLSGNEQFF. The V call is TRBV5-4, the J call TRBJ2-1; perhaps TRBD1 as D (6 bases). Germline values: CDR1 SGHNT, CDR2 YYREEE (reference sequence). Trimming stripped 0 bases from V and 6 bases from J, with 13 bases between. CDR3 length: 15 amino acids.

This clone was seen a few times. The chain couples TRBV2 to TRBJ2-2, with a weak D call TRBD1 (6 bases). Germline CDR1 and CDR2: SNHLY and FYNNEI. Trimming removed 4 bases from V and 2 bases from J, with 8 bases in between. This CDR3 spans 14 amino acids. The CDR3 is CASSGQVNTGELFF. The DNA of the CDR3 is TGTGCCAGCAGTGGACAGGTTAACACCGGGGAGCTGTTTTTT.

CDR3 amino acids: CAWSRHSYEQYF. In DNA, the CDR3 is TGTGCCTGGAGTAGGCACTCCTACGAGCAGTACTTC. The J gene is TRBJ2-7, the V gene TRBV30; D uncertain. The germline V gene has CDR1 GTSNPN and CDR2 SVGIG (reference sequence). The CDR3 is made up of 12 amino acids. V gave up 2 bases and J gave up 0 bases, with 5 bases separating them.

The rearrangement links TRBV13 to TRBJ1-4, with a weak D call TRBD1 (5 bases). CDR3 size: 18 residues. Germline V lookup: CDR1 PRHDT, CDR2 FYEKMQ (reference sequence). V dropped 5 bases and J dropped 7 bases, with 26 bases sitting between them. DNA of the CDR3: TGTGCCAGCAGCCCCGGAGACAGCTCCAAGGCTGCGCTTGAAAAACTGTTTTTT. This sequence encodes CASSPGDSSKAALEKLFF.

Here the CDR3 DNA reads TGTGCCAGCAGCAAAATACAGGGGATGAACACCGGGGAGCTGTTTTTT. Translation: CASSKIQGMNTGELFF. This chain joins TRBV6-2 or TRBV6-3 and TRBJ2-2; 7 positions agree with TRBD1. CDR3 size: 16 residues. Unmatched junction bases numbered 8, after V lost 6 bases and J lost 1 base. Per germline, CDR1 MNHEY and CDR2 SVGEGT.

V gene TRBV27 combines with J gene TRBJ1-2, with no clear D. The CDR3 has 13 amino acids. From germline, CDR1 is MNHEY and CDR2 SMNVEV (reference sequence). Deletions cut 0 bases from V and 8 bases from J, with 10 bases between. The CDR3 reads CASSLSRSGGYTF. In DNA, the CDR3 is TGTGCCAGCAGTTTATCCAGGTCGGGGGGCTACACCTTC.

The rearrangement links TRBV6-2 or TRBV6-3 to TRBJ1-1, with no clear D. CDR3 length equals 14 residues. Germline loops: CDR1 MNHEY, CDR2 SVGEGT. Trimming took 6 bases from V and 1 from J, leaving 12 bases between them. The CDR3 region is CASSLLMENTEAFF. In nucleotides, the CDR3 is TGTGCCAGCAGCCTCCTTATGGAGAACACTGAAGCTTTCTTT.

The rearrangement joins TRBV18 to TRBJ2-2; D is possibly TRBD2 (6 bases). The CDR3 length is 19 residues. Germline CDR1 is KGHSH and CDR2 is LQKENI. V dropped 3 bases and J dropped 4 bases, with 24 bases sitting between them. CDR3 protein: CASSPLPTRLRVPTGELFF. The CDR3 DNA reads TGTGCCAGCTCACCGCTGCCGACTAGGTTGAGGGTCCCCACCGGGGAGCTGTTTTTT.